Listed below are T cell receptor beta chains from one sample, sequenced in a study of blood T cell repertoires in COVID-19. Some clones are missing from TCRdb's copy, which holds only in-frame ones; the method was immunoSEQ multiplex PCR. The sample shows about 370,000 clones, about 89% of them seen only once. Sequenced sample: peripheral blood. These receptors came from a woman in her 30s with COVID-19, enrolled during active disease. The CDR3 runs from the conserved cysteine through the conserved F or W. The D gene is left open where the match is weak. Some rows mark clone size as missing; the rest say once, few, many or name a class of expanded clone.

once	TRBV7-8	-	TRBJ1-5	TGTGCCAGCAGCTTAGGGACTGGGGAGGGAAGCAATCAGCCCCAGCATTTT	CASSLGTGEGSNQPQHF
-	TRBV7-2	TRBD1	TRBJ1-2	TGTGCCAGCAGCGCATACCAACAGGGGGTGCGGGGCTATGGCTACACCTTC	CASSAYQQGVRGYGYTF
-	TRBV14	TRBD1	TRBJ1-1	TGTGCCAGCAGCCAAGAGGGGACAGGGATCTTCGGCACTGAAGCTTTCTTT	CASSQEGTGIFGTEAFF
-	TRBV6-5	-	TRBJ2-3	TGTGCCAGCCCTAAGGGGGACGGATTGGGAGATACGCAGTATTTT	CASPKGDGLGDTQYF
-	TRBV3-1/TRBV3-2	TRBD2	TRBJ2-2	TGTGCCAGCAGCCAAGTGTCGGGGGGCACCGGGGAGCTGTTTTTT	CASSQVSGGTGELFF
once	TRBV5-6	-	TRBJ2-5	TGTGCCAGCAGCTTGGAGGGGTTGGGGGGTGAGACCCAGTACTTC	CASSLEGLGGETQYF
-	TRBV19	TRBD1	TRBJ1-5	TGTGCCAGTAGGGGGGGACAGGGAATAGGAGGTCAGCCCCAGCATTTT	CASRGGQGIGGQPQHF
-	TRBV6-5	-	TRBJ1-5	TGTGCCACCCTGAAGGAGTTGCGTGGCAATCAGCCCCAGCATTTT	CATLKELRGNQPQHF
-	TRBV21-1	-	TRBJ1-5	TGTGCCAGCAGCAAAGAATGTTCCCACAGCGGGGAAAATCAGCCCCAGCATTTT	CASSKECSHSGENQPQHF
-	TRBV18	-	TRBJ1-2	TGTGCCAGCTCACCCAGAGGTGGATCCTATGGCTACACCTTC	CASSPRGGSYGYTF
-	TRBV29-1	TRBD1	TRBJ2-1	TGCAGCGTTGAAGGGACAGGGGGCTACAATGAGCAGTTCTTC	CSVEGTGGYNEQFF
-	TRBV28	-	TRBJ1-5	TGTGCCAGCAGGTCGAGCATCCAGCCCCAGCATTTT	CASRSSIQPQHF
-	TRBV18	-	TRBJ2-1	TGTGCCAGCTCACCACAGGTTACAGCCTACAATGAGCAGTTCTTC	CASSPQVTAYNEQFF
few	TRBV11-2	-	TRBJ1-1	TGTGCCAGCAGCTTAGCAGGTTCGAACACTGAAGCTTTCTTT	CASSLAGSNTEAFF
-	TRBV6-5	-	TRBJ2-7	TGTGCCAGCAGTTACTCTCAGGCAGGGTCCTACGAGCAGTACTTC	CASSYSQAGSYEQYF
-	TRBV27	-	TRBJ1-6	TGTGCCAGCAGGCGCGGTAATTCACCCCTCCACTTT	CASRRGNSPLHF
-	TRBV6-4	-	TRBJ2-7	TGTGCCAGCAGTGACTCCACAGGCCTCTACGAGCAGTACTTC	CASSDSTGLYEQYF
-	TRBV5-1	-	TRBJ1-2	TGCGCCAGCAGCTTGGCCGTGCAGGGTCATGGCTACACCTTC	CASSLAVQGHGYTF
-	TRBV7-2	TRBD1	TRBJ2-7	TGTGCCAGCAGCGCTCAACAGGGGCCCTACGAGCAGTACTTC	CASSAQQGPYEQYF
-	TRBV29-1	TRBD1	TRBJ2-3	TGCAGCGTTGAAGATCTTGAGGGGGCGGGCACAGATACGCAGTATTTT	CSVEDLEGAGTDTQYF
once	TRBV29-1	-	TRBJ1-4	TGCAGCGTAGAGAGGTTGGGGCGTGAAAAACTGTTTTTT	CSVERLGREKLFF
-	TRBV7-8	TRBD1	TRBJ2-1	TGTGCCAGCAGCCCCCAGGGGACAGGGTTGAGCAATGAGCAGTTCTTC	CASSPQGTGLSNEQFF
-	TRBV9	TRBD1	TRBJ1-2	TGTGCCAGCAGCCTCGGGACAGGGGGTCACTATGGCTACACCTTC	CASSLGTGGHYGYTF
-	TRBV2	TRBD2	TRBJ2-7	TGTGCCAGCCAAAGGACTAGGATGTCCTACGAGCAGTACTTC	CASQRTRMSYEQYF
-	TRBV11-2	TRBD1	TRBJ2-1	TGTGCCAGCAGCTTTGGGGGACAGGGTTATCGAGAGCAGTTCTTC	CASSFGGQGYREQFF
-	TRBV27	-	TRBJ2-1	TGTGCCAGCAGCGACCCGACTCCCAGCTCCTACAATGAGCAGTTCTTC	CASSDPTPSSYNEQFF
-	TRBV3-1/TRBV3-2	-	TRBJ2-7	TGTGCCAGCAGCCAAGAATACAGGAAGCAGTACTTC	CASSQEYRKQYF
-	TRBV3-1/TRBV3-2	TRBD2	TRBJ2-7	TGTGCCAGCAGCCCTAAAGAAGGGACTAGCGCCACCTACGAGCAGTACTTC	CASSPKEGTSATYEQYF
-	TRBV3-1/TRBV3-2	TRBD1	TRBJ1-4	TGTGCCAGCAGCCCCGGGACAGGGGGCGGCCTCGATGAAAAACTGTTTTTT	CASSPGTGGGLDEKLFF
-	TRBV15	TRBD1	TRBJ1-2	TGTGCCAAACCAGCCAGGGGGCTCGGTGGCTACACCTTC	CAKPARGLGGYTF
-	TRBV3-1/TRBV3-2	-	TRBJ1-2	TGTGCCAGCAGCCATCGACAGATTTCCGGTGGCTACACCTTC	CASSHRQISGGYTF
once	TRBV11-2	-	TRBJ2-7	TGTGCCAGCAGCGGTTCCTCAGGTATTCCGCACGAGCAGTACTTC	CASSGSSGIPHEQYF
-	TRBV2	TRBD2	TRBJ2-1	TGTGCCAGCAGGACTAGCGGGAGGAGCAATGAGCAGTTCTTC	CASRTSGRSNEQFF
-	TRBV11-2	TRBD1	TRBJ1-1	TGTGCCAGCAGCTTGGGAAGGGGACAGGTCATGAACACTGAAGCTTTCTTT	CASSLGRGQVMNTEAFF
-	TRBV2	TRBD2	TRBJ2-7	TGTGCCAGCAGTGAAGCGCTTATGGGACTAGCGGGCCTGACCTACGAGCAGTACTTC	CASSEALMGLAGLTYEQYF
-	TRBV28	-	TRBJ2-7	TGTGCCAGCAGTTTTCCAGCGGGTTCCTACGAGCAGTACTTC	CASSFPAGSYEQYF
-	TRBV24-1	TRBD1	TRBJ2-3	TGTGCCACCAGTAAAAGGACAGGGCCAGATACGCAGTATTTT	CATSKRTGPDTQYF
-	TRBV18	TRBD1	TRBJ2-6	TGTGCCAGCTCCCCGTGGGACAGGGCTGGTGGGGCCAACGTCCTGACTTTC	CASSPWDRAGGANVLTF
-	TRBV7-2	TRBD2	TRBJ2-3	TGTGCCAGCAGCTGGGGAGGGGCGTCAGATACGCAGTATTTT	CASSWGGASDTQYF
-	TRBV15	-	TRBJ2-7	TGTGCCACCAGCAGAGAAGGGGGCTCCTACGAGCAGTACTTC	CATSREGGSYEQYF
-	TRBV6-5	TRBD1	TRBJ1-5	TGTGCCAGCAGACATAGGGGGACAGGGGATCAGCCCCAGCATTTT	CASRHRGTGDQPQHF
-	TRBV10-3	-	TRBJ2-1	TGTGCCATCAGCCTCCACAGACAAGTTTCTGAACTCGATGAGCAGTTCTTC	CAISLHRQVSELDEQFF
-	TRBV3-1/TRBV3-2	-	TRBJ2-3	TGTGCCAGCAGCCAAGAAGTGAGGAGGACAGATACGCAGTATTTT	CASSQEVRRTDTQYF
-	TRBV4-3	-	TRBJ1-3	TGCGCCAGCAGCCAAGAATCTGTCTCTGGAAACACCATATATTTT	CASSQESVSGNTIYF
-	TRBV6-5	-	TRBJ2-2	TGTGCCAGCAGAAAGAGTAGCACCGGGGAGCTGTTTTTT	CASRKSSTGELFF
once	TRBV6-5	TRBD1	TRBJ1-1	TGTGCCAGCAGCCCCGACAGGGGGCTGAACACTGAAGCTTTCTTT	CASSPDRGLNTEAFF
once	TRBV28	-	TRBJ2-3	TGTGCCAGCAGTCCCGACATCGCTAGCACAGATACGCAGTATTTT	CASSPDIASTDTQYF
-	TRBV28	TRBD1	TRBJ1-2	TGTGCCAGCAGTCCCGGGGACAGGTCCTCATATGGCTACACCTTC	CASSPGDRSSYGYTF
-	TRBV20-1	TRBD1	TRBJ1-5	TGCAGTGCTAGTACCGGGACAGGGGATCAGCCCCAGCATTTT	CSASTGTGDQPQHF
-	TRBV28	-	TRBJ1-2	TGTGCCAGCAGTTTTGAGCCACTCGATGGCTACACCTTC	CASSFEPLDGYTF
-	TRBV19	TRBD1	TRBJ1-1	TGTGCCAGTAGTCTAGGGACAGGGGGTAGCACTGAAGCTTTCTTT	CASSLGTGGSTEAFF
-	TRBV4-3	-	TRBJ1-2	TGCGCCAGCAGCCCCGGCGGGGAAGGCTATGGCTACACCTTC	CASSPGGEGYGYTF